This T cell receptor beta chain was sequenced during a study of tumor-infiltrating lymphocytes in localized non-small cell lung cancer. The assay was immunoSEQ multiplex PCR, and TCRdb's table has in-frame clones only and misses some. The data contain approximately 14,000 clones, approximately 80% of them singletons. V gave up 1 base and J gave up 2 bases, with 9 bases separating them. The germline CDR1 and CDR2 sequences are LGHNA and YSLEER. The CDR3 spans 14 residues. Broader study findings: T-cell fraction did not differ between immunotypes IM1 and IM2. Not all patients were TCR sequenced, owing to tissue quantity.

On this clone itself: Its specificity is unknown.

Material for sequencing was lung tumor tissue. The chain employs TRBV4-3 and TRBJ2-7; D not certain. The receptor's source is a human donor with non-small cell lung cancer. The DNA for the CDR3 is TGCGCCAGCAGCCAAGGACTGGCTACCTACGAGCAGTACTTC. Its protein is CASSQGLATYEQYF.